This entry lists 14 T cell receptor beta chains sequenced from one sample in a study of OX40 agonist ivuxolimab in advanced cancers. Produced via immunoSEQ multiplex PCR; TCRdb's table is partial and in-frame only. The sample records nearly 60,000 clones, about 81% being singletons. The sequencing here drew on CD4+ or CD8+ T cells sorted from blood, taken in a trial of the OX40 agonist ivuxolimab. These receptors all stem from an adult with an advanced solid tumor such as melanoma, head and neck, liver or kidney cancer.

This chain joins TRBV12-5 and TRBJ2-7, with D perhaps being TRBD1 or TRBD2 (5 bases each). Germline V gives CDR1 LGHNT, CDR2 FRNRAP. Trimming removed 6 bases from V and 4 bases from J, with 16 bases in between. CDR3 length: 14 residues. This chain's CDR3 is CASGGTARSYEQYF. In nucleotides, the CDR3 is TGTGCTAGTGGGGGGACGGCAAGATCTTACGAGCAGTACTTC.

This clone was seen a single time. The chain employs TRBV5-1 and TRBJ2-7; TRBD2 matches at 13 bases. CDR3 size: 16 residues. Germline V gene sequence: CDR1 SGHRS, CDR2 YFSETQ. After removal of 3 bases from V and 0 bases from J, the junction contained 3 bases not matched to a gene. This CDR3 is CASSYGLAGDSYEQYF. CDR3 bases: TGCGCCAGCAGCTACGGACTAGCGGGGGACTCCTACGAGCAGTACTTC.

V and J are TRBV27 and TRBJ2-3; no definite D call. The germline gives CDR1 MNHEY, CDR2 SMNVEV (reference sequence). The CDR3 runs to 17 residues. The V and J ends lost 2 bases and 1 base respectively, with 16 bases between them. CDR3 residues: CASSLLRVGSGTDTQYF. CDR3 nucleotides: TGTGCCAGCAGTTTACTCAGAGTGGGCTCGGGCACAGATACGCAGTATTTT.

V and J are TRBV5-1 and TRBJ2-5, with 7 bases identical to TRBD1. Germline V gene sequence: CDR1 SGHRS, CDR2 YFSETQ. This CDR3 comprises 16 residues. V shed 0 bases and J 4 bases; nucleotides not matched to a gene: 9. In DNA form, the CDR3 reads TGCGCCAGCAGCTTGGACTCGGGACAGTGGGGAGAGACCCAGTACTTC. This encodes CASSLDSGQWGETQYF.

J is TRBJ2-5 and V is TRBV2, with TRBD1 identical over 8 bases. CDR1 is SNHLY and CDR2 is FYNNEI in the germline V gene. There are 14 residues in the CDR3. V lost 2 bases, J lost 4 bases, and 3 bases stayed unmatched. In DNA form, the CDR3 reads TGTGCCAGCAGTGAAAGGACAGGGACAGAGACCCAGTACTTC. Protein sequence: CASSERTGTETQYF. The full variable domain, its missing parts supplied by reference TRBV2 and TRBJ2-5, is EPEVTQTPSHQVTQMGQEVILRCVPISNHLYFYWYRQILGQKVEFLVSFYNNEISEKSEIFDDQFSVERPDGSNFTLKIRSTKLEDSAMYFCASSERTGTETQYFGPGTRLLVL.

This clone was seen only once. This chain connects TRBV6-1 to TRBJ1-4, with 9 bases that match TRBD1. J was trimmed by 3 bases and V by 4 bases; bases with no gene match: 6. This CDR3 is 16 amino acids long. Per the germline V gene, CDR1 is MNHNS and CDR2 is SASEGT. The CDR3 bases are TGTGCCAGCAGTGCCGGGACAGGGATCGCTAATGAAAAACTGTTTTTT. It specifies CASSAGTGIANEKLFF.

The rearrangement uses TRBV2 and TRBJ1-4; D call uncertain. Germline values: CDR1 SNHLY, CDR2 FYNNEI. The CDR3 consists of 13 residues. V was pared by 5 bases and J by 7 bases, with 11 bases between. CDR3 in amino acids: CASSITLREKLFF. DNA of the CDR3: TGTGCCAGCAGTATTACTCTGCGTGAAAAACTGTTTTTT.

The CDR3 DNA follows: TGTGCCAGCTCACCACGGAGGCAGGGGTTTAGAGGAACTAATGAAAAACTGTTTTTT. This encodes CASSPRRQGFRGTNEKLFF. The chain uses TRBV18 and TRBJ1-4, with D perhaps matching TRBD1 (6 bases). Germline values: CDR1 KGHSH, CDR2 LQKENI. The CDR3 covers 19 residues. Between the trimmed V and J ends, which lost 1 base and 1 base, there was a span of 19 bases.

The chain uses TRBV4-1 and TRBJ2-3; 11 bases fit TRBD2. V shed 2 bases and J 4 bases; nucleotides not matched to a gene: 5. Per the germline V gene, CDR1 is MGHRA and CDR2 is YSYEKL. The CDR3 is 16 residues long. CDR3 region: CASSQTLAGVADTQYF. The CDR3 DNA reads TGCGCCAGCAGCCAAACACTAGCGGGGGTGGCAGATACGCAGTATTTT.

This rearrangement joins TRBV5-8 to TRBJ1-1; TRBD1 aligns across 7 bases. This CDR3 has 16 residues. The germline gives CDR1 SGHTS, CDR2 YDEGEE. Unmatched junction bases numbered 15, after V lost 6 bases and J lost 4 bases. This CDR3 is CASNPWTGHQTTEAFF. DNA for the CDR3: TGTGCCAGCAACCCGTGGACAGGACATCAGACCACTGAAGCTTTCTTT.

The chain is built from TRBV4-2 and TRBJ1-5; D gene uncertain. The V end was cut by 2 bases, the J end by 6 bases, with 11 bases between. The germline V gene encodes CDR1 LGHNA and CDR2 YNFKEQ. This CDR3 contains 14 residues. In DNA form, the CDR3 reads TGTGCCAGCAGCCAATATGGCTCGCTTCAGCCCCAGCATTTT. It yields the protein CASSQYGSLQPQHF.

CDR3 region: CASSLLGSGLAPNEQFF. The CDR3 nucleotides are TGTGCCAGCAGCTTACTTGGATCGGGACTAGCCCCCAATGAGCAGTTCTTC. The chain recombines TRBV7-9 with TRBJ2-1, with 9 positions matching TRBD2. V gave up 2 bases and J gave up 6 bases; unmatched junction bases: 11. The CDR3 loop spans 17 amino acids. Looked up from germline, CDR1 is SEHNR and CDR2 is FQNEAQ (reference sequence).

The chain carries TRBV6-5 and TRBJ1-5; D is unresolved. Trimming stripped 8 bases from V and 0 bases from J, with 8 bases between. The CDR3 sequence is 13 residues long. The V gene's germline CDR1 is MNHEY and CDR2 SVGAGI. The chain's CDR3 is CASGKYSNQPQHF. The CDR3 nucleotides read TGTGCCAGCGGTAAATATAGCAATCAGCCCCAGCATTTT.

This clone was seen a single time. The rearrangement links TRBV7-9 to TRBJ2-1; 8 bases line up with TRBD2. V lost 1 base, J lost 7 bases, and 6 bases stayed unmatched. CDR3 length: 15 residues. Germline CDR1 and CDR2: SEHNR and FQNEAQ (reference sequence). Here the CDR3 reads CASSLVRGGVNEQFF. As DNA, the CDR3 is TGTGCCAGCAGCTTAGTCCGGGGGGGCGTAAATGAGCAGTTCTTC.